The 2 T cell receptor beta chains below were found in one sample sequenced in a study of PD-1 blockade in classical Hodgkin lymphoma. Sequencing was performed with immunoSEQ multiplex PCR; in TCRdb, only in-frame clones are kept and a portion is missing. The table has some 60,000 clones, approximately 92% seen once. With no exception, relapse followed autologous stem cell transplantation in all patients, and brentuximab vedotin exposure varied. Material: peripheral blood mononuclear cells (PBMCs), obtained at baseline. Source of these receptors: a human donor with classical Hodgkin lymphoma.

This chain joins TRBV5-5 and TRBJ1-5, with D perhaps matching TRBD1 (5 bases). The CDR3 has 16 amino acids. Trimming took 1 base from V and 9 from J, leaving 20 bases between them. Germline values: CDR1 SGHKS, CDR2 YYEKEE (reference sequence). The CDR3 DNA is TGTGCCAGCAGCTTGTGTTGGGGGTTATCGTGTTGGCCCCAGCATTTT. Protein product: CASSLCWGLSCWPQHF.

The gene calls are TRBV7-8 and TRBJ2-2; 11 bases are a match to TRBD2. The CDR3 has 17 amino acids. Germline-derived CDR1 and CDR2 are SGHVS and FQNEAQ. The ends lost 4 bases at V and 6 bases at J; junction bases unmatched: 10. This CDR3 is CASSSRGSGGEAGELFF. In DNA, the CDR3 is TGTGCCAGCAGCTCCCGGGGTAGCGGGGGGGAGGCCGGGGAGCTGTTTTTT. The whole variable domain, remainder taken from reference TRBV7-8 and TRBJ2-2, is GAGVSQSPRYKVAKRGQDVALRCDPISGHVSLFWYQQALGQGPEFLTYFQNEAQLDKSGLPSDRFFAERPEGSVSTLKIQRTQQEDSAVYLCASSSRGSGGEAGELFFGEGSRLTVL.